The present entry profiles one T cell receptor (beta chain) with its context. Its binding antigen is unknown. Within one base of it there is no much larger clone, and no base qualities were kept. The immunoSEQ Assay, a bias-controlled multiplex PCR, was used to amplify TCRbeta CDR3 regions from genomic DNA. The published analysis was carried out like this. The number of nucleated cells in each sample was estimated by amplification of reference gene primers within the assay. Sequence reads were collapsed and filtered to measure the absolute abundance of every unique TCRbeta CDR3 rearrangement. Productive Simpson clonality was computed per sample as the square root of Simpson's diversity index over productive rearrangements. TCRdb took over this immuneACCESS table, retaining in-frame rearrangements with V and J assigned. Such tables are incomplete; in checked studies, under half of the missing clones stem from an unresolved V gene, and the remainder is unexplained. V, J and clone size are those of that table, while D and trimming were read from the DNA. The sample includes roughly 30,000 clones, with 93% observed a single time. The ten top clones hold around 5.2% of the sample.

Spanning cysteine to phenylalanine, the CDR3 consists of 13 amino acids. The sequence is cut down to CDR3 DNA, 39 bases in frame from base 1. The V end gives up 5 bases and the J end 3 bases, leaving 7 bases in the junction not matched to a gene. The germline V gene (reference sequence) gives CDR1 as GTSNPN and CDR2 as SVGIG. The data were obtained in a study of blood T cell repertoires in COVID-19 (dated by TCRdb to 2020 to 2021). Some background on the complete study: The collaborator samples originated in the United States, Italy and Spain and spanned the acute and convalescent phases of COVID-19. Where available, HLA class I and class II types were obtained from metadata supplied by the sample provider rather than from assay-based typing. The dataset comprised deeply sampled blood TCRbeta repertoires from subjects exposed to, actively infected with, or recovered from COVID-19. Sample metadata almost always included a de-identified subject ID, COVID-19 status, age in years and sex. A freely available public database, intended as a resource for researchers studying the immune response to SARS-CoV-2, is where the repertoires were released. The prospective study material was composed of cDNA or gDNA derived from T cells, B-cell-depleted T cells, or PBMCs. Samples were obtained from the ongoing ImmuneRACE study (first 160 participants) and from 1,000 to 1,500 subjects provided by 6 global collaborators. Broad study findings and their caveats: Clinical and demographic metadata were provided uncurated, with the amount varying by source and participant.

The collaborating institutions used their own protocols to collect whole blood in K2EDTA tubes. Collaborator samples were shipped for TCRbeta analysis as frozen whole blood, isolated PBMCs, or DNA extracted from either sample type. Sequencing used peripheral blood. The chain is encoded by TRBV30 joined to TRBJ2-7; the junction holds 7 bases that match TRBD2. The sequence derives from a human donor in a cohort sampled during active COVID-19. The DNA is as follows: TGTGCCTGGGAGTCCGGGAGGTACTACGAGCAGTACTTC. Its coded protein is CAWESGRYYEQYF.